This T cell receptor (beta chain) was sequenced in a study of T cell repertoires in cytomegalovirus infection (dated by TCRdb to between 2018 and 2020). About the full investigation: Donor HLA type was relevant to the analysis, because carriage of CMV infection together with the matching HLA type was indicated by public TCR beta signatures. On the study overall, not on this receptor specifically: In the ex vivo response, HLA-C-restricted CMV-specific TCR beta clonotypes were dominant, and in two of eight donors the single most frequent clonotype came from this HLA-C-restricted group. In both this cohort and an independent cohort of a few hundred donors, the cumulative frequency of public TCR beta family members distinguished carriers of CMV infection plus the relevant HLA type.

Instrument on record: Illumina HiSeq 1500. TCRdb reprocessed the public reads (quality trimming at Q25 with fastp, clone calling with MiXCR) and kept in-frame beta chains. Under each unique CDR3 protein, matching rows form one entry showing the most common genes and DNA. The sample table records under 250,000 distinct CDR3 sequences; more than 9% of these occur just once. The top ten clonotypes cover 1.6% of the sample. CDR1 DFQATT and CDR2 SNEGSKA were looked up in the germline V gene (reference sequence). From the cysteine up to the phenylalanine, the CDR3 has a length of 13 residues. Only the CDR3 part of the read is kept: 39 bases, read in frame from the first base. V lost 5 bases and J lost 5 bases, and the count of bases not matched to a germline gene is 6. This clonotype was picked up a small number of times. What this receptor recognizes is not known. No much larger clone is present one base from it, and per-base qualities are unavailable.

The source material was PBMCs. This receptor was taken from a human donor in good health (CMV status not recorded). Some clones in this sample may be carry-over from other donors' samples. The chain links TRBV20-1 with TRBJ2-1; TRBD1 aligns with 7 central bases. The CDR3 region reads CSAGRDRDNEQFF. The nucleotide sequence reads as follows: TGCAGTGCTGGCCGGGACAGAGACAATGAGCAGTTCTTC.